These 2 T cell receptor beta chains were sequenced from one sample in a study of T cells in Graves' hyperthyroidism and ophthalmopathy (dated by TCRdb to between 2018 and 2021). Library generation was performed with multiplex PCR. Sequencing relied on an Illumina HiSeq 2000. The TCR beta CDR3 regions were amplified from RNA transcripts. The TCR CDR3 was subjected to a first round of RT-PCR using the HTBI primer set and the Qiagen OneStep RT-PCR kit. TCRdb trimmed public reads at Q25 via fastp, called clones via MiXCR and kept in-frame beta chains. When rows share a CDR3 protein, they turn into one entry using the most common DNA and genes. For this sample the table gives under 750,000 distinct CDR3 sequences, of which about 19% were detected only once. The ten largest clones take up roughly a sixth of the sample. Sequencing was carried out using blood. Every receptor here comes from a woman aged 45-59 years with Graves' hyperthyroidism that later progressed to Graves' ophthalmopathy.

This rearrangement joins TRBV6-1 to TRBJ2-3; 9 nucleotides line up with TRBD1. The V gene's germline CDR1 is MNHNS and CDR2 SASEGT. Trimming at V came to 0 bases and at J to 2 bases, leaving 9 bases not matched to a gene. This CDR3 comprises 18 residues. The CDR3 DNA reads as TGTGCCAGCAGTGAAGCAGGGACAGGGTGGGTCTCCACAGATACGCAGTATTTT. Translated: CASSEAGTGWVSTDTQYF.

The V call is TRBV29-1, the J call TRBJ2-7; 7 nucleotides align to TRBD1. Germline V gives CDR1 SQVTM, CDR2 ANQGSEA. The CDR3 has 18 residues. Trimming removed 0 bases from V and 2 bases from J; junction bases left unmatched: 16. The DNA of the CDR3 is TGCAGCGTTGAAGATCCGTCCCACAGGGGAGCAATGCCCTACGAGCAGTACTTC. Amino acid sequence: CSVEDPSHRGAMPYEQYF.